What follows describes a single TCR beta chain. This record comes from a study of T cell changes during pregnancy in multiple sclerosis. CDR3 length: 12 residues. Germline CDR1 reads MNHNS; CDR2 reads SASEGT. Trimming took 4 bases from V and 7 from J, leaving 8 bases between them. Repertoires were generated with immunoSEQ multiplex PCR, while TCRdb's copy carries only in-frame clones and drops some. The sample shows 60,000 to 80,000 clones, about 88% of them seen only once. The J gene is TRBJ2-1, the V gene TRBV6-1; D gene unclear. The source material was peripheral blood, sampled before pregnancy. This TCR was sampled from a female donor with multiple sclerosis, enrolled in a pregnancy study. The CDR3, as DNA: TGTGCCAGCAGTGGACACAGAAATGAGCAGTTCTTC. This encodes CASSGHRNEQFF.